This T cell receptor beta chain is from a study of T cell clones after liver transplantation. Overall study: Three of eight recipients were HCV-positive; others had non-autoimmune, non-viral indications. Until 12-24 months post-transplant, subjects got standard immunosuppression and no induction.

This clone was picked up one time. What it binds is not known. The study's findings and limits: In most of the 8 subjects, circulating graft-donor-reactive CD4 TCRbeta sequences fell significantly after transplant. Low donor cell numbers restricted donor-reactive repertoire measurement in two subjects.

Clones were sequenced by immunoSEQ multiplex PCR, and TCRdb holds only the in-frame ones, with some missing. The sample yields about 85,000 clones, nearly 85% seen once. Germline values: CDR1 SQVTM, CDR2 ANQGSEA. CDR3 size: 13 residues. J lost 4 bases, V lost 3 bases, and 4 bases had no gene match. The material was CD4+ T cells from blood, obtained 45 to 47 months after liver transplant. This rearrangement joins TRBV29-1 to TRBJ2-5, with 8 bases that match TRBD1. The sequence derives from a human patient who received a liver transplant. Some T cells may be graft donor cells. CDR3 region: CSVDPGGIETQYF. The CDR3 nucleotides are TGCAGCGTTGATCCAGGGGGCATAGAGACCCAGTACTTC.